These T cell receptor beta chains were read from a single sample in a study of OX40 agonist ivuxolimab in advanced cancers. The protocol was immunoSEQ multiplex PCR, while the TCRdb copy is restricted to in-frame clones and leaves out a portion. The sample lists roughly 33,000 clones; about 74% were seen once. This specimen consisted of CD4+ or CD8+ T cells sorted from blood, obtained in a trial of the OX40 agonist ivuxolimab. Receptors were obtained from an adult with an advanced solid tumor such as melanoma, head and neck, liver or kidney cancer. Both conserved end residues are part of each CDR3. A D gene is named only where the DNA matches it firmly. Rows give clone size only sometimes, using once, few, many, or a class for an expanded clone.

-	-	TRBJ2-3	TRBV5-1	TGCGCCAGCAGCTTGGACGGGGGCAGCACAGATACGCAGTATTTT	CASSLDGGSTDTQYF
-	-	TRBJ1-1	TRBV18	TGTGCCAGCTCACCCACAAACCAGCAGTCGGGCGCTTTCTTT	CASSPTNQQSGAFF
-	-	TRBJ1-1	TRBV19	TGTGCCAGTAGTTATACCGACACCCGGAACACTGAAGCTTTCTTT	CASSYTDTRNTEAFF
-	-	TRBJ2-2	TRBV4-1	TGCGCCAGCAGCCACCTATCGACAGCCGGGGAGCTGTTTTTT	CASSHLSTAGELFF
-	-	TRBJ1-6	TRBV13	TGTGCCAGCAGCGGTACAGGGTTGAATTCACCCCTCCACTTT	CASSGTGLNSPLHF
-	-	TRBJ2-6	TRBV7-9	TGTGCCAGCAGCTTAGCGTTGAGGGCTGGGGCCAACGTCCTGACTTTC	CASSLALRAGANVLTF
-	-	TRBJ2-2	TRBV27	TGTGCCAGCAGTTTGGGCAGGGTATATACCGGGGAGCTGTTTTTT	CASSLGRVYTGELFF
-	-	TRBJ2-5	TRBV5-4	TGTGCCAGCAGCTTGGTGGGGGGCCGACAAGAGACCCAGTACTTC	CASSLVGGRQETQYF
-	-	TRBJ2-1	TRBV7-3	TGTGCCAGCACCGAAAACCGGGGGCATGAGCAGTTCTTC	CASTENRGHEQFF
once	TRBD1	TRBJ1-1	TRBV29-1	TGCAGCACTCGACAGGGACCCACTGAAGCTTTCTTT	CSTRQGPTEAFF
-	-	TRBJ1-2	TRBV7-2	TGTGCCAGCAGCCTCGATGGGCAGATTAACTATGGCTACACCTTC	CASSLDGQINYGYTF
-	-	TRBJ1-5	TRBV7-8	TGTGCCAGCAGCCACCAGCGACAGTTCAGCAATCAGCCCCAGCATTTT	CASSHQRQFSNQPQHF
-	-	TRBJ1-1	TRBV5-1	TGCGCCAGCAGCCCCGGGCAGATGAACACTGAAGCTTTCTTT	CASSPGQMNTEAFF
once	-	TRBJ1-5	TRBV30	TGTGCCTGGAGTGTAGGGGGGTTGGGCAATCAGCCCCAGCATTTT	CAWSVGGLGNQPQHF
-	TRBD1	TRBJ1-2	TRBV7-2	TGTGCCAGCAGCTTAGTTGGGCAGGGGGACTATGGCTACACCTTC	CASSLVGQGDYGYTF
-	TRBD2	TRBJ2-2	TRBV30	TGTGCCTGGCATTCCGGGACTAGAGCCGGGGAGCTGTTTTTT	CAWHSGTRAGELFF
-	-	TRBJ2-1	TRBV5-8	TGTGCCAGCAGCTGGTGGGGGGCCGGGAATGAGCAGTTCTTC	CASSWWGAGNEQFF
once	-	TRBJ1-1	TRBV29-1	TGCAGCGTTGATAGGGGAGGGAACACTGAAGCTTTCTTT	CSVDRGGNTEAFF
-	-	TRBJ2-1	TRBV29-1	TGCAGCGTTGAAGCCGGGACTTTCAATGAGCAGTTCTTC	CSVEAGTFNEQFF
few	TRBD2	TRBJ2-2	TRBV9	TGTGCCAGCAGCGTAGGGCAGCGGGGGGAAACCGGGGAGCTGTTTTTT	CASSVGQRGETGELFF
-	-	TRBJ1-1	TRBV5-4	TGTGCCAGCAGCTACGACACGGGCACTGAAGCTTTCTTT	CASSYDTGTEAFF
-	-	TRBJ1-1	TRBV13	TGTGCCAGCAGCTTTCGGGGCTCTGGGGGCACTGAAGCTTTCTTT	CASSFRGSGGTEAFF